This T cell receptor beta chain was identified in a study of shared clonotypes between healthy human individuals. Findings and limits, study-wide: On the whole, naive subsets had larger estimated richness than memory subsets had.

Assay used: immunoSEQ multiplex PCR; TCRdb lists only in-frame clones, some missing. The data hold some 2.1 million clones, with 85% to 95% observed a single time. In regard to this clone: Its target is not known.

Germline-derived CDR1 and CDR2 are MGHDK and SYGVNS. V gave up 7 bases and J gave up 4 bases, with 17 bases separating them. The CDR3 is 14 residues long. The clonotype comes from a man aged 18-30 years in good health. The chain uses TRBV25-1 and TRBJ2-7; possibly TRBD2 for D (5 bases). Sequencing was carried out using naive CD4+ T cells sorted from blood. Subset noted: CD45RA+ positively selected. The CDR3 loop reads CASTRPGLGYEQYF. The CDR3 DNA follows: TGTGCCAGCACCCGACCAGGACTTGGATACGAGCAGTACTTC.